This TCR beta chain derives from a study of long-term antiretroviral therapy in people with HIV. This clone was seen a single time. Its antigen is not identified. Findings of the study overall: Diversity remained lower than transplant donor controls, even though it increased after ART. Clones expanded before ART dominated the repertoire at all time points. Samples were collected from about 2003 to 2018 under possibly less effective ART regimens.

The libraries were made with immunoSEQ v3.0 at survey level. For each individual sample, sequencing targeted 40,000-50,000 T-cell genomes. Generated by immunoSEQ multiplex PCR, the TCRdb table keeps only in-frame clones and is missing some. The sample holds 25,000 to 35,000 clones, approximately 96% seen once. This clonotype was sampled from a man aged 30 to 45 with HIV. Sequenced material: unsorted PBMCs, taken roughly 6.9 years after starting antiretroviral therapy.

The CDR3: CASSDEGQLVKEYQPQHF. CDR3 nucleotides: TGCGCCAGCAGCGACGAGGGCCAGCTGGTGAAGGAATATCAGCCCCAGCATTTT. The chain couples TRBV5-1 to TRBJ1-5; D remains unclear. This CDR3 has 18 amino acids. Trimming left V 4 bases short and J 5 bases short, with 25 bases between. The germline CDR1 and CDR2 sequences are SGHRS and YFSETQ.